Presented here are 27 T cell receptor beta chains from one specimen sequenced in a study of OX40 agonist ivuxolimab in advanced cancers. This table comes from immunoSEQ multiplex PCR, and its TCRdb copy is limited to in-frame clones, with some not included. The table records roughly 71,000 clones, about 87% of them present only once. The sample in question was CD4+ or CD8+ T cells sorted from blood, obtained in a trial of the OX40 agonist ivuxolimab. The source is an adult with an advanced solid tumor such as melanoma, head and neck, liver or kidney cancer.

This clone came up a few times. The chain combines TRBV28 with TRBJ1-1, with D uncertain. Germline V CDR1 and CDR2: MDHEN, SYDVKM. Trimming shortened V by 6 bases and J by 3 bases, and 8 bases separated the two germline ends. CDR3 length equals 12 residues. The CDR3 DNA reads TGTGCCAGCAGGATTCAGGACACTGAAGCTTTCTTT. Its protein is CASRIQDTEAFF.

The chain recombines TRBV10-2 with TRBJ1-1, with 8 bases lining up with TRBD1. CDR1 and CDR2 (germline): WSHSY, SAAADI. Trimming cost V 8 bases and J 10 bases; bases outside gene matches: 3. The CDR3 loop spans 10 amino acids. CDR3 residues: CASGTGGAFF. CDR3 in DNA: TGCGCCAGCGGTACAGGGGGAGCTTTCTTT.

This clone was counted a single time. The rearrangement joins TRBV6-5 to TRBJ2-1, with D possibly TRBD1 on 5 matching bases. Germline V gene sequence: CDR1 MNHEY, CDR2 SVGAGI. This CDR3 comprises 16 residues. Trimming cost V 2 bases and J 4 bases, with 15 bases left between them. CDR3 DNA: TGTGCCAGCAGTTACGTCGACAGTACGAATTACAATGAGCAGTTCTTC. Its translation is CASSYVDSTNYNEQFF.

The chain has TRBV18 and TRBJ1-1; 8 bases fit TRBD1. The CDR3 has 16 residues. The V and J ends lost 0 bases and 3 bases, in that order; junction bases with no gene match: 6. Germline loops: CDR1 KGHSH, CDR2 LQKENI. The CDR3 DNA follows: TGTGCCAGCTCACCACCGGCAGGGGGCATGGACACTGAAGCTTTCTTT. It specifies CASSPPAGGMDTEAFF. Drawing the rest from reference TRBV18 and TRBJ1-1, the complete variable domain is NAGVMQNPRHLVRRRGQEARLRCSPMKGHSHVYWYRQLPEEGLKFMVYLQKENIIDESGMPKERFSAEFPKEGPSILRIQQVVRGDSAAYFCASSPPAGGMDTEAFFGQGTRLTVV.

The rearrangement joins TRBV28 to TRBJ2-7; 7 nucleotides agree with TRBD2. This CDR3 region has 13 residues. V lost 6 bases, J lost 2 bases, and 4 bases stayed unmatched. CDR1 and CDR2 (germline): MDHEN, SYDVKM. CDR3 protein: CASRWGGTYEQYF. CDR3 coding DNA: TGTGCCAGCAGGTGGGGGGGTACCTACGAGCAGTACTTC. The full variable domain, its missing parts supplied by reference TRBV28 and TRBJ2-7, is DVKVTQSSRYLVKRTGEKVFLECVQDMDHENMFWYRQDPGLGLRLIYFSYDVKMKEKGDIPEGYSVSREKKERFSLILESASTNQTSMYLCASRWGGTYEQYFGPGTRLTVT.

The chain has TRBV7-9 and TRBJ2-5; 9 bases fit TRBD1. The CDR3 length is 15 residues. Germline CDR1 reads SEHNR; CDR2 reads FQNEAQ (reference sequence). V trimming: 1 base; J trimming: 2 bases; junction bases outside the gene matches: 2. The CDR3 bases are TGTGCCAGCAGCTTAGGGGACAGGGATCAAGAGACCCAGTACTTC. Protein: CASSLGDRDQETQYF.

V gene TRBV5-1 combines with J gene TRBJ2-1; no firm D call. The CDR3 is made up of 16 amino acids. V shed 3 bases and J shed 0 bases, with 13 bases lying between them. CDR1 SGHRS and CDR2 YFSETQ come from the germline V gene. CDR3 region: CASSSRDVSSYNEQFF. CDR3 coding DNA: TGCGCCAGCAGCTCCCGAGACGTGAGCTCCTACAATGAGCAGTTCTTC.

This sequence joins TRBV5-1 and TRBJ1-4; a weak D match, TRBD1 (6 bases). Germline V gene data show CDR1 as SGHRS and CDR2 as YFSETQ. The CDR3 length is 16 residues. V shed 4 bases and J shed 1 base, with 14 bases lying between them. CDR3 in DNA: TGCGCCAGCAGCCATAGACAGGTCGGAACTAATGAAAAACTGTTTTTT. Its translation is CASSHRQVGTNEKLFF.

The chain employs TRBV19 and TRBJ1-1, with D maybe TRBD1 (6 bases). Germline lookup yields CDR1 LNHDA and CDR2 SQIVND (reference sequence). V lost 4 bases, J lost 4 bases, and 10 bases lay in between. The CDR3 extends over 13 amino acids. In nucleotides, the CDR3 is TGTGCCAGTAGTACTACAGGGCGCACTGAAGCTTTCTTT. Its protein product is CASSTTGRTEAFF.

The chain combines TRBV21-1 with TRBJ1-1; the D call TRBD1 from the table was never checked on the DNA. TRBV21-1 is a known pseudogene. The CDR3 has 14 amino acids. The DNA for the CDR3 is TGTGCCAGCAGCAAAGCGCTCAGTAACACTGAAGCTTTCTTT. Its translation: CASSKALSNTEAFF.

The chain uses TRBV29-1 and TRBJ1-1, with a weak D call TRBD1 (5 bases). Between the trimmed V and J ends, which lost 6 bases and 3 bases, there was a span of 17 bases. The CDR3 extends over 14 amino acids. Per the germline V gene, CDR1 is SQVTM and CDR2 is ANQGSEA. The chain's CDR3 is CSVAVGTADTEAFF. CDR3 sequence (DNA): TGCAGCGTCGCCGTGGGGACTGCGGACACTGAAGCTTTCTTT.

The rearrangement uses TRBV11-2 and TRBJ2-5, with 10 nucleotides matching TRBD1. Per germline, CDR1 SGHAT and CDR2 FQNNGV. The V and J ends lost 3 bases and 5 bases, in that order; junction bases with no gene match: 9. The CDR3 totals 16 residues. Here the CDR3 DNA reads TGTGCCAGCAGCTTGGGGACAGGGGAAACAGATGAGACCCAGTACTTC. Translating it yields CASSLGTGETDETQYF.

V gene TRBV30 combines with J gene TRBJ1-1; D is unresolved. Trimming took off 0 bases at V and 1 base at J, with 9 bases between the two ends. This CDR3 is built from 14 residues. Germline V gives CDR1 GTSNPN, CDR2 SVGIG (reference sequence). CDR3 DNA sequence: TGTGCCTGGAGTGTAGTGTCACCGAACACTGAAGCTTTCTTT. Translating gives CAWSVVSPNTEAFF.

The chain links TRBV27 to TRBJ1-3; D possibly corresponds to TRBD1 (6 bases). Per germline, CDR1 MNHEY and CDR2 SMNVEV (reference sequence). The CDR3 loop spans 16 amino acids. The V and J ends lost 10 bases and 5 bases respectively, with 24 bases between them. CDR3 bases: TGTGCCACCCCGGGACACGACTATATCAGCCGAAACACCATATATTTT. Protein sequence: CATPGHDYISRNTIYF.

This clone was detected only once. This chain uses TRBV6-4 with TRBJ1-1; D gene ambiguous. Germline V CDR1 and CDR2: MRHNA, SNTAGT. Trimming took off 2 bases at V and 7 bases at J, with 5 bases between the two ends. The CDR3 has 11 residues. The CDR3 region is CASSDGFEAFF. In nucleotides, the CDR3 is TGTGCCAGCAGTGACGGCTTTGAAGCTTTCTTT.

This clone was found once. The chain joins TRBV5-1 to TRBJ1-4; the match to TRBD1 covers 8 bases. V shed 4 bases, J shed 8 bases, and the junction held 13 bases outside the gene matches. Germline V gene lookup returns CDR1 SGHRS and CDR2 YFSETQ. CDR3 size: 16 residues. The CDR3 reads CASSGYGQGSGEKLFF. The CDR3, as DNA: TGCGCCAGCAGCGGCTACGGACAGGGTAGCGGGGAAAAACTGTTTTTT.

This clone has just one count. The chain combines TRBV5-3 with TRBJ1-2, with D unclear. TRBV5-3 is annotated as an ORF whose role is uncertain. Trimming pared 7 bases from V and 8 bases from J, leaving 6 bases between. The CDR3 totals 9 residues. CDR3 sequence: CARLGGYTF. As DNA, the CDR3 is TGTGCCAGATTGGGGGGCTACACCTTC.

The chain links TRBV4-1 to TRBJ1-1; TRBD1 might be the D (5 bases). The germline V gene has CDR1 MGHRA and CDR2 YSYEKL. V dropped 0 bases and J dropped 5 bases, with 19 bases sitting between them. The CDR3 is 17 amino acids. CDR3 in amino acids: CASSQDPPGSVRTEAFF. DNA of the CDR3: TGCGCCAGCAGCCAAGATCCGCCAGGGTCTGTGAGGACTGAAGCTTTCTTT.

CDR3 amino acids: CASSSRPGVGGELFF. CDR3 DNA sequence: TGTGCCAGTAGTTCCCGGCCGGGGGTTGGCGGGGAGCTGTTTTTT. The chain carries TRBV19 and TRBJ2-2; D might be TRBD2 (6 bases). The CDR3 sequence is 15 residues long. Trimming left V 5 bases short and J 7 bases short, with 17 bases between. From germline, CDR1 is LNHDA and CDR2 SQIVND (reference sequence).

The CDR3 region is CASRWDGNTEAFF. The CDR3 region has the DNA TGTGCCAGCAGGTGGGACGGGAACACTGAAGCTTTCTTT. The rearrangement uses TRBV6-1 and TRBJ1-1; tentative D call: TRBD1 (5 bases). Germline V gene lookup returns CDR1 MNHNS and CDR2 SASEGT. V lost 6 bases and J lost 1, with 9 bases in between. CDR3 length equals 13 residues.

This clone was detected only once. The chain employs TRBV5-4 and TRBJ1-2; 8 positions match TRBD1. The J segment lost 6 bases and the V segment lost 7 bases, leaving 14 bases of the junction unmatched. Germline CDR1 is SGHNT and CDR2 is YYREEE (reference sequence). The CDR3 runs to 15 residues. The CDR3 nucleotides read TGTGCCAGCGGAACAACAGGGGGATCTCCGGATGGCTACACCTTC. As protein: CASGTTGGSPDGYTF.

The chain links TRBV7-8 to TRBJ2-5; possibly TRBD2 for D (6 bases). Trimming shortened V by 7 bases and J by 5 bases, and 17 bases separated the two germline ends. The CDR3 loop spans 14 amino acids. Germline CDR1 and CDR2: SGHVS and FQNEAQ. The CDR3 coding sequence is TGTGCCAGCACCCAGTCGGCAGGGAGGGAGACCCAGTACTTC. Translated: CASTQSAGRETQYF.

J is TRBJ1-1 and V is TRBV2; D is perhaps TRBD1 (5 bases). Trimming pared 3 bases from V and 4 bases from J, leaving 12 bases between. The V gene's germline CDR1 is SNHLY and CDR2 FYNNEI. The CDR3 sequence is 14 residues long. CDR3 DNA sequence: TGTGCCAGCAGTGACCGACAGAGAAGCACTGAAGCTTTCTTT. Translated: CASSDRQRSTEAFF.

DNA of the CDR3: TGTGCCAGTCAATGGGAAGACAATTCACCCCTCCACTTT. As protein: CASQWEDNSPLHF. V usage is TRBV10-3 and J usage is TRBJ1-6; D call uncertain. V gave up 10 bases and J gave up 7 bases, with 14 bases separating them. The CDR3 sequence is 13 residues long. The germline CDR1 and CDR2 sequences are ENHRY and SYGVKD.

The chain has TRBV30 and TRBJ1-2, with a possible D match to TRBD1 (6 bases). CDR3 length equals 13 residues. Germline assignment: CDR1 GTSNPN and CDR2 SVGIG (reference sequence). Trimming stripped 2 bases from V and 7 bases from J, with 14 bases between. The CDR3 coding sequence is TGTGCCTGGAGTCTGTGGGGGGCCGGTGGCTACACCTTC. Amino acids: CAWSLWGAGGYTF.

This clone has just one count. The chain combines TRBV2 with TRBJ1-2; D is unresolved. V was trimmed by 2 bases and J by 0 bases, leaving 7 bases between them. The CDR3 runs 14 residues. Germline V gives CDR1 SNHLY, CDR2 FYNNEI. DNA of the CDR3: TGTGCCAGCAGTGAAAAGTTATCTAACTATGGCTACACCTTC. Amino acid sequence: CASSEKLSNYGYTF.

The table lists this clone with a count of one. The chain is built from TRBV18 and TRBJ1-4, with 7 nucleotides matching TRBD1. Germline trimming cut 4 bases from V and 5 bases from J; bases unmatched to any gene: 4. This CDR3 spans 14 amino acids. Per the germline V gene, CDR1 is KGHSH and CDR2 is LQKENI. The chain's CDR3 is CASSQTTGNEKLFF. The DNA for the CDR3 is TGTGCCAGCTCACAAACGACAGGGAATGAAAAACTGTTTTTT.